A selection of T cell receptor beta chains follows, all from one sample in a study of CD8 T cells in Susac syndrome. MiXCR was run by TCRdb on the immunoSEQ multiplex PCR reads, yielding one entry per CDR3 protein. The sample lists approximately 190,000 distinct CDR3 sequences; nearly 97% were seen once. The sequencing sample was made of CD4+ T cells from PBMCs. These receptors all stem from a human donor with Susac syndrome. Both conserved end residues are part of each CDR3. Fields, in order: clone size, J gene, V gene, D gene, CDR3 protein, CDR3 DNA. D genes are given only for firm matches. Only part of the rows carry a size: once, few, many, or a class if the clone is expanded.

abundance: NA
j_gene: TRBJ2-1
v_gene: TRBV3-1
d_gene: TRBD2
CDR3aa: CASSHNERGNNEQFF
CDR3nt: TGTGCCAGCAGCCATAACGAGCGGGGGAACAATGAGCAGTTCTTC

abundance: NA
j_gene: TRBJ2-5
v_gene: TRBV5-4
d_gene: NA
CDR3aa: CASSLAGVQETQYF
CDR3nt: TGTGCCAGCAGCTTGGCGGGGGTCCAAGAGACCCAGTACTTC

abundance: NA
j_gene: TRBJ2-7
v_gene: TRBV6-4
d_gene: TRBD1
CDR3aa: CASSDSTGVIEQYF
CDR3nt: TGTGCCAGCAGTGACTCGACAGGGGTCATCGAGCAGTACTTC

abundance: NA
j_gene: TRBJ2-7
v_gene: TRBV27
d_gene: NA
CDR3aa: CASSRRPGADYEQYF
CDR3nt: TGTGCCAGCAGCCGCAGACCCGGAGCGGATTACGAGCAGTACTTC

abundance: NA
j_gene: TRBJ1-1
v_gene: TRBV20-1
d_gene: TRBD1
CDR3aa: CSADVDRVGTEAFF
CDR3nt: TGCAGTGCCGACGTAGACAGGGTTGGCACTGAAGCTTTCTTT

abundance: NA
j_gene: TRBJ1-5
v_gene: TRBV30
d_gene: NA
CDR3aa: CAWRLPSPNQPQHF
CDR3nt: TGTGCCTGGAGGCTTCCCAGTCCAAACCAGCCCCAGCATTTT

abundance: NA
j_gene: TRBJ2-2
v_gene: TRBV9
d_gene: TRBD1
CDR3aa: CASSVAAGGNTGELFF
CDR3nt: TGTGCCAGCAGCGTAGCAGCAGGGGGGAACACCGGGGAGCTGTTTTTT

abundance: NA
j_gene: TRBJ1-6
v_gene: TRBV25-1
d_gene: NA
CDR3aa: CASRGWGRDSPLHF
CDR3nt: TGTGCCTCACGTGGATGGGGACGGGATTCACCCCTCCACTTT

abundance: NA
j_gene: TRBJ1-1
v_gene: TRBV29-1
d_gene: NA
CDR3aa: CSVVSFGEAFF
CDR3nt: TGCAGCGTTGTTAGTTTCGGTGAAGCTTTCTTT

abundance: NA
j_gene: TRBJ1-1
v_gene: TRBV2
d_gene: NA
CDR3aa: CASSEKAFLNTEAFF
CDR3nt: TGTGCCAGCAGTGAGAAAGCCTTCCTAAACACTGAAGCTTTCTTT

abundance: NA
j_gene: TRBJ1-3
v_gene: TRBV30
d_gene: NA
CDR3aa: CAWSTPGNTIYF
CDR3nt: TGTGCCTGGAGTACCCCGGGAAACACCATATATTTT

abundance: NA
j_gene: TRBJ1-6
v_gene: TRBV6-2/TRBV6-3
d_gene: NA
CDR3aa: CASDAGVNSPLHF
CDR3nt: TGTGCCAGCGACGCAGGCGTGAATTCACCCCTCCACTTT

abundance: NA
j_gene: TRBJ2-7
v_gene: TRBV7-9
d_gene: TRBD1
CDR3aa: CASSSTGGYEQYF
CDR3nt: TGTGCCAGCAGCTCGACAGGGGGCTACGAGCAGTACTTC

abundance: NA
j_gene: TRBJ2-3
v_gene: TRBV20-1
d_gene: NA
CDR3aa: CSVGLSEAMNTQYF
CDR3nt: TGCAGCGTGGGGCTCAGCGAGGCAATGAATACGCAGTATTTT

abundance: NA
j_gene: TRBJ2-1
v_gene: TRBV6-5
d_gene: NA
CDR3aa: CASAPIRGRDNEQFF
CDR3nt: TGTGCCAGCGCCCCCATCCGGGGTCGTGACAATGAGCAGTTCTTC

abundance: once
j_gene: TRBJ1-6
v_gene: TRBV12-5
d_gene: TRBD1
CDR3aa: CASGFPGQGDSPLHF
CDR3nt: TGTGCTAGTGGTTTCCCGGGACAGGGAGATTCACCCCTCCACTTT

abundance: NA
j_gene: TRBJ1-1
v_gene: TRBV14
d_gene: NA
CDR3aa: CASSPQRRRPGTEAFF
CDR3nt: TGTGCCAGCAGCCCGCAGAGGAGGCGCCCGGGAACTGAAGCTTTCTTT

abundance: NA
j_gene: TRBJ2-7
v_gene: TRBV30
d_gene: NA
CDR3aa: CAWTRGQGSMSTYEQYF
CDR3nt: TGTGCCTGGACCCGGGGCCAGGGGAGTATGTCCACCTACGAGCAGTACTTC

abundance: NA
j_gene: TRBJ2-3
v_gene: TRBV12-3/TRBV12-4
d_gene: TRBD1
CDR3aa: CASRSGQGFDTQYF
CDR3nt: TGTGCCAGCAGATCGGGACAGGGTTTTGATACGCAGTATTTT

abundance: NA
j_gene: TRBJ2-5
v_gene: TRBV30
d_gene: TRBD1
CDR3aa: CAWRQGALETQYF
CDR3nt: TGTGCCTGGAGACAGGGGGCTTTAGAGACCCAGTACTTC

abundance: NA
j_gene: TRBJ2-2
v_gene: TRBV30
d_gene: NA
CDR3aa: CAWDYSSGELFF
CDR3nt: TGTGCCTGGGACTATTCGTCCGGGGAGCTGTTTTTT

abundance: NA
j_gene: TRBJ1-1
v_gene: TRBV29-1
d_gene: TRBD1
CDR3aa: CSVTRTGGDLKAFF
CDR3nt: TGCAGCGTAACGAGGACAGGGGGAGACCTGAAAGCTTTCTTT

abundance: NA
j_gene: TRBJ1-2
v_gene: TRBV12-3/TRBV12-4
d_gene: NA
CDR3aa: CASTLLSGYTF
CDR3nt: TGTGCCAGCACCCTCTTATCTGGCTACACCTTC

abundance: NA
j_gene: TRBJ1-2
v_gene: TRBV12-3/TRBV12-4
d_gene: TRBD1
CDR3aa: CASSSTGRGFYGYTF
CDR3nt: TGTGCCAGCAGTTCGACAGGGAGGGGTTTCTATGGCTACACCTTC

abundance: NA
j_gene: TRBJ2-7
v_gene: TRBV29-1
d_gene: NA
CDR3aa: CSAKSTPSSYEQYF
CDR3nt: TGCAGCGCCAAGTCCACACCTTCCTCCTACGAGCAGTACTTC

abundance: NA
j_gene: TRBJ2-3
v_gene: TRBV30
d_gene: NA
CDR3aa: CAWSVKRGGGSTDTQYF
CDR3nt: TGTGCCTGGAGTGTAAAACGGGGCGGGGGCTCAACAGATACGCAGTATTTT

abundance: NA
j_gene: TRBJ2-5
v_gene: TRBV9
d_gene: NA
CDR3aa: CASSVGAGATGTQYF
CDR3nt: TGTGCCAGCAGCGTAGGGGCGGGGGCGACCGGGACCCAGTACTTC

abundance: NA
j_gene: TRBJ1-2
v_gene: TRBV25-1
d_gene: NA
CDR3aa: CASFHEGGYTF
CDR3nt: TGTGCCAGCTTTCATGAGGGTGGCTACACCTTC

abundance: once
j_gene: TRBJ2-5
v_gene: TRBV6-1
d_gene: TRBD2
CDR3aa: CASSEMVAGRSETQYF
CDR3nt: TGTGCCAGCAGTGAAATGGTAGCGGGGAGGTCAGAGACCCAGTACTTC

abundance: NA
j_gene: TRBJ2-1
v_gene: TRBV3-1
d_gene: NA
CDR3aa: CASSRTGPQFF
CDR3nt: TGTGCCAGCAGCCGAACGGGACCCCAGTTCTTC

abundance: NA
j_gene: TRBJ2-3
v_gene: TRBV6-2/TRBV6-3
d_gene: NA
CDR3aa: CASSYTGDTQYF
CDR3nt: TGTGCCAGCAGTTACACGGGGGATACGCAGTATTTT

abundance: once
j_gene: TRBJ2-5
v_gene: TRBV30
d_gene: TRBD2
CDR3aa: CAWSLGLAGGETQYF
CDR3nt: TGTGCCTGGAGTCTGGGACTAGCGGGGGGTGAGACCCAGTACTTC

abundance: NA
j_gene: TRBJ1-5
v_gene: TRBV6-2/TRBV6-3
d_gene: NA
CDR3aa: CASSLQVRQPQHF
CDR3nt: TGTGCCAGCAGTTTACAGGTCCGGCAGCCCCAGCATTTT

abundance: NA
j_gene: TRBJ2-5
v_gene: TRBV20-1
d_gene: TRBD2
CDR3aa: CSARDPVRSGGPLETQYF
CDR3nt: TGCAGTGCTAGAGATCCCGTACGGAGCGGGGGGCCCCTGGAGACCCAGTACTTC

abundance: once
j_gene: TRBJ1-6
v_gene: TRBV2
d_gene: NA
CDR3aa: CASSEGQWNSPLHF
CDR3nt: TGTGCCAGCAGTGAAGGACAGTGGAATTCACCCCTCCACTTT

abundance: NA
j_gene: TRBJ1-2
v_gene: TRBV20-1
d_gene: NA
CDR3aa: CSAYKIDGADGYTF
CDR3nt: TGCAGTGCTTATAAAATCGATGGGGCGGATGGCTACACCTTC

abundance: NA
j_gene: TRBJ2-1
v_gene: TRBV9
d_gene: TRBD1
CDR3aa: CASSLQGANEQFF
CDR3nt: TGTGCCAGCAGCCTCCAGGGGGCGAATGAGCAGTTCTTC

abundance: NA
j_gene: TRBJ2-3
v_gene: TRBV25-1
d_gene: NA
CDR3aa: CASSENPVTDTQYF
CDR3nt: TGTGCCAGCAGCGAAAACCCGGTCACAGATACGCAGTATTTT

abundance: NA
j_gene: TRBJ2-7
v_gene: TRBV2
d_gene: TRBD2
CDR3aa: CASRMSGGHEQYF
CDR3nt: TGTGCCAGCAGGATGAGCGGGGGCCACGAGCAGTACTTC

abundance: once
j_gene: TRBJ1-4
v_gene: TRBV20-1
d_gene: NA
CDR3aa: CSARVDGPEKLFF
CDR3nt: TGCAGTGCTAGAGTCGACGGACCTGAAAAACTGTTTTTT

abundance: NA
j_gene: TRBJ2-4
v_gene: TRBV15
d_gene: NA
CDR3aa: CATSSEGTKNIQYF
CDR3nt: TGTGCCACCAGCTCAGAAGGGACAAAAAACATTCAGTACTTC

abundance: NA
j_gene: TRBJ2-1
v_gene: TRBV11-1
d_gene: TRBD1
CDR3aa: CASSLGPGQGAIEQFF
CDR3nt: TGTGCCAGCAGCTTAGGCCCGGGACAGGGGGCGATTGAGCAGTTCTTC

abundance: NA
j_gene: TRBJ2-7
v_gene: TRBV10-3
d_gene: NA
CDR3aa: CAIKNGPTNEQYF
CDR3nt: TGTGCCATAAAAAACGGGCCCACCAACGAGCAGTACTTC

abundance: NA
j_gene: TRBJ2-1
v_gene: TRBV29-1
d_gene: NA
CDR3aa: CSVGQTLYNEQFF
CDR3nt: TGCAGCGTTGGACAGACTCTATACAATGAGCAGTTCTTC

abundance: NA
j_gene: TRBJ1-3
v_gene: TRBV7-9
d_gene: NA
CDR3aa: CASSSTVVDTIYF
CDR3nt: TGTGCCAGCAGCTCGACAGTAGTCGACACCATATATTTT

abundance: NA
j_gene: TRBJ2-1
v_gene: TRBV15
d_gene: TRBD2
CDR3aa: CATSRLTRGAGEQFF
CDR3nt: TGTGCCACCAGCAGACTTACGCGGGGGGCCGGTGAGCAGTTCTTC

abundance: NA
j_gene: TRBJ2-5
v_gene: TRBV11-3
d_gene: TRBD1
CDR3aa: CASSGQGQWETQYF
CDR3nt: TGTGCCAGCAGCGGACAGGGTCAGTGGGAGACCCAGTACTTC

abundance: NA
j_gene: TRBJ1-5
v_gene: TRBV20-1
d_gene: TRBD1
CDR3aa: CSAKYSGTGLGQPQHF
CDR3nt: TGCAGTGCTAAATATTCCGGGACAGGGTTGGGACAGCCCCAGCATTTT

abundance: NA
j_gene: TRBJ2-5
v_gene: TRBV2
d_gene: TRBD2
CDR3aa: CASSPRTSGGAETQYF
CDR3nt: TGTGCCAGCAGCCCTCGGACTAGCGGGGGGGCGGAGACCCAGTACTTC

abundance: once
j_gene: TRBJ2-2
v_gene: TRBV5-1
d_gene: TRBD1
CDR3aa: CASSFGQGAYTGELFF
CDR3nt: TGCGCCAGCAGCTTCGGACAGGGGGCTTACACCGGGGAGCTGTTTTTT

abundance: NA
j_gene: TRBJ2-3
v_gene: TRBV30
d_gene: NA
CDR3aa: CAWSAISTDTQYF
CDR3nt: TGTGCCTGGAGCGCCATTTCGACAGATACGCAGTATTTT